Below, one T cell receptor beta chain is given with its context. Generated by immunoSEQ multiplex PCR, the TCRdb table keeps only in-frame clones and is missing some. Altogether around 340,000 clones are present, about 85% being singletons, with the ten largest covering around 5.8%. Treatment reported: 15 to 20 received Ad26.COV2.S at low or high dose, single or two shots; five or six received placebo; per-sample allocation not given. The samples were gathered on day 63 after the first injection of vaccine or placebo. The entry originates in a study of Ad26.COV2.S vaccination and SARS-CoV-2 variants. Looking at the study overall: The donor belonged to the COV1001 Ad26.COV2.S trial arm. Intramuscularly, Ad26.COV2.S was given either once or twice, 56 days apart.

The sequenced sample was peripheral blood, obtained in a trial of Ad26.COV2.S vaccine versus placebo. The clonotype was recovered from a person aged 18-65 years who received the Ad26.COV2.S COVID-19 vaccine or a placebo.

CDR3 loop: CASSLIGTGSREQYF. Written as DNA, the CDR3 is TGTGCCAGCAGTTTAATAGGGACAGGGTCGCGCGAGCAGTACTTC. This chain connects TRBV28 to TRBJ2-7; 9 bases map to TRBD1. The J segment lost 6 bases and the V segment lost 2 bases, leaving 8 bases of the junction unmatched. Germline CDR1 MDHEN, CDR2 SYDVKM. The CDR3 spans 15 residues.